A single sample is the source of the 10 T cell receptor beta chains below, sequenced in a study of blood T cell repertoires in COVID-19 (TCRdb year 2020). Preparation of the library involved the immunoSEQ multiplex PCR assay. TCRdb's version of the immuneACCESS table is confined to in-frame rearrangements and falls short of the full clone set. An unresolved V gene accounts for under half of the shortfall where checked; the remainder is of unknown origin. This sample comprises about 90,000 clones, roughly 90% of them detected only once. The top ten hold roughly 2.5% of the sample. The sequenced material came from peripheral blood. These receptors all come from a man between 50 and 59 years old with COVID-19, enrolled during active disease.

The chain employs TRBV6-6 and TRBJ1-3; D gene ambiguous. V lost 2 bases and J 2 bases, leaving 7 bases between the germline ends. The CDR3 has 14 amino acids. Germline loops: CDR1 MNHNY, CDR2 SVGAGI (reference sequence). The DNA of the CDR3 is TGTGCCAGCAGTTACGAGGTACCTGGAAACACCATATATTTT. This sequence encodes CASSYEVPGNTIYF.

This rearrangement joins TRBV29-1 to TRBJ1-1; D gene uncertain. The germline gives CDR1 SQVTM, CDR2 ANQGSEA. V shed 3 bases and J shed 6 bases, with 14 bases lying between them. The length of the CDR3 is 13 residues. The DNA for the CDR3 is TGCAGCGTTGAGCAACGACAAAGCTCTGAAGCTTTCTTT. It translates to CSVEQRQSSEAFF.

The rearrangement links TRBV4-2 to TRBJ2-2; TRBD1 matches at 8 bases. This CDR3 has 15 residues. Germline trimming cut 7 bases from V and 0 bases from J; bases unmatched to any gene: 4. Germline V gene data show CDR1 as LGHNA and CDR2 as YNFKEQ. CDR3 amino acids: CASTRTGTNTGELFF. CDR3 nucleotides: TGTGCCAGCACGCGGACAGGGACGAACACCGGGGAGCTGTTTTTT.

The chain is built from TRBV5-4 and TRBJ1-6, with a possible D match to TRBD1 (5 bases). This CDR3 has 15 residues. Germline V CDR1 and CDR2: SGHNT, YYREEE (reference sequence). V lost 0 bases and J 4 bases, leaving 8 bases between the germline ends. The CDR3 reads CASSLGRGYNSPLHF. DNA of the CDR3: TGTGCCAGCAGCTTGGGTCGGGGGTATAATTCACCCCTCCACTTT.

The genes are TRBV6-2 or TRBV6-3 and TRBJ1-6; D gene uncertain. V was trimmed by 2 bases and J by 0 bases, leaving 8 bases between them. The CDR3 totals 16 residues. Germline V gives CDR1 MNHEY, CDR2 SVGEGT. The CDR3 loop is CASSYRGGSYNSPLHF. CDR3 coding DNA: TGTGCCAGCAGTTACCGGGGTGGCTCCTATAATTCACCCCTCCACTTT.

The chain is built from TRBV10-3 and TRBJ1-1, with unresolved D. Trimming left V 6 bases short and J 0 bases short, with 5 bases between. This CDR3 has 12 residues. In germline, CDR1 is ENHRY, CDR2 SYGVKD. The CDR3 nucleotides are TGTGCCATCAGCACAATGAACACTGAAGCTTTCTTT. It specifies CAISTMNTEAFF.

This clone was recorded once. The chain recombines TRBV5-6 with TRBJ1-2; D not certain. The germline V and J ends were trimmed by 0 bases and 7 bases, with 7 bases remaining between them. This CDR3 contains 12 residues. CDR1 SGHDT and CDR2 YYEEEE come from the germline V gene. The CDR3: CASSLVRGGYTF. CDR3 nucleotides: TGTGCCAGCAGCTTGGTCCGGGGTGGCTACACCTTC.

The rearrangement links TRBV20-1 to TRBJ2-7; tentatively, D is TRBD2 (7 bases). Per the germline V gene, CDR1 is DFQATT and CDR2 is SNEGSKA (reference sequence). The CDR3 is 15 amino acids. The V and J ends lost 3 bases and 11 bases respectively, with 26 bases between them. The DNA for the CDR3 is TGCAGTGCTAGTTCCCCCATCGACCCGAGGGGGAGGGAGTACTTC. Amino acid sequence: CSASSPIDPRGREYF.

This chain joins TRBV2 and TRBJ1-1, with D hard to call. V shed 8 bases and J shed 5 bases, with 6 bases lying between them. The V gene's germline CDR1 is SNHLY and CDR2 FYNNEI. The CDR3 has 10 residues. CDR3 sequence reads: CASRGTEAFF. The CDR3 DNA sequence: TGTGCCAGCCGGGGAACTGAAGCTTTCTTT.

The chain recombines TRBV18 with TRBJ2-3; 7 nucleotides match TRBD1. V dropped 4 bases and J dropped 4; count of bases not matched to a gene: 2. The CDR3 covers 13 residues. Germline V gene sequence: CDR1 KGHSH, CDR2 LQKENI. The DNA of the CDR3 is TGTGCCAGCTCACAGGGGGCGGCAGATACGCAGTATTTT. Protein product: CASSQGAADTQYF. Full variable domain (rest looked up from reference TRBV18 and TRBJ2-3): NAGVMQNPRHLVRRRGQEARLRCSPMKGHSHVYWYRQLPEEGLKFMVYLQKENIIDESGMPKERFSAEFPKEGPSILRIQQVVRGDSAAYFCASSQGAADTQYFGPGTRLTVL.